This passage covers 15 T cell receptor beta chains from one sample sequenced in a study of blood T cells in healthy people across ages. Alongside a J-beta primer mix, a sample-barcoded 5' primer served in a second PCR lasting roughly 7 to 11 cycles. MiXCR was run by TCRdb on the 5' RACE reads, yielding one entry per CDR3 protein. The sample lists fewer than 650,000 distinct CDR3 sequences, about 28% occurring once. These data were also reused for a study on T cells of mothers and their children.

Source material: blood. The receptors were gathered from a boy aged 2-15 years in good health.

The genes are TRBV11-2 and TRBJ2-1; D may be TRBD1 or TRBD2 (5 bases each). The CDR3 has 14 amino acids. Deletions cut 6 bases from V and 6 bases from J, with 15 bases between. CDR1 and CDR2 from the germline V gene are SGHAT and FQNNGV. The CDR3 DNA reads TGTGCCAGCAGGGGGGACCCGAACACCAATGAGCAGTTCTTC. It encodes CASRGDPNTNEQFF.

The CDR3: CASSPSQGPYEQYF. CDR3 nucleotide sequence: TGTGCCAGCTCACCGTCGCAGGGTCCCTACGAGCAGTACTTC. V is TRBV18 and J is TRBJ2-5; D is possibly TRBD1 (5 bases). The better agreement between TRBJ2-7 and the DNA end casts doubt on the J call. Germline values: CDR1 KGHSH, CDR2 LQKENI. The CDR3 is 14 residues long.

This clonotype came up a few times. The chain combines TRBV5-1 with TRBJ2-2; maybe TRBD1 (5 bases). The CDR3 is made up of 15 amino acids. From germline, CDR1 is SGHRS and CDR2 YFSETQ. V lost 6 bases, J lost 0 bases, and 12 bases lay in between. CDR3 amino acids: CASKPGQTNTGELFF. CDR3 DNA: TGCGCCAGCAAACCAGGACAAACGAACACCGGGGAGCTGTTTTTT.

The CDR3 DNA is TGTGCCAGCAGTACCCTGGCGGGACGAAGCTACGAGCAGTACTTC. Translated, it gives CASSTLAGRSYEQYF. The chain joins TRBV6-2 or TRBV6-3 to TRBJ2-7; tentatively, D is TRBD2 (6 bases). This CDR3 is 15 amino acids long. Trimming pared 5 bases from V and 3 bases from J, leaving 17 bases between. Germline assignment: CDR1 MNHEY and CDR2 SVGEGT.

This clonotype was seen only a few times. The chain carries TRBV2 and TRBJ1-1; D gene uncertain. This CDR3 contains 14 residues. Looked up from germline, CDR1 is SNHLY and CDR2 is FYNNEI. V was shortened by 6 bases and J by 11 bases, with 22 bases between the two germline ends. Here the CDR3 reads CASSERRFGIEAFF. The CDR3 bases are TGTGCCAGCAGCGAGAGAAGGTTCGGGATAGAGGCTTTCTTT.

The genes are TRBV20-1 and TRBJ2-3; D perhaps matches TRBD1 (6 bases). Looked up from germline, CDR1 is DFQATT and CDR2 is SNEGSKA (reference sequence). V lost 2 bases to trimming and J lost 5 bases, with 17 bases between them. This CDR3 has 15 amino acids. Here the CDR3 DNA reads TGCAGTGCTAGACAGCTGGGGGCGCGAATAGATACGCAGTATTTT. It codes for CSARQLGARIDTQYF.

CDR3: CASSNWGYEQYF. CDR3 sequence (DNA): TGTGCCAGCAGCAACTGGGGATACGAGCAGTACTTC. J is TRBJ2-5 and V is TRBV7-6; D remains unclear. Matching the DNA end better, TRBJ2-7 makes the J call doubtful. CDR1 SGHVS and CDR2 FNYEAQ come from the germline V gene. The CDR3 runs 12 residues.

The rearrangement links TRBV7-9 to TRBJ2-2; 7 positions match TRBD1. The V gene end was trimmed by 6 bases and the J gene end by 0 bases; junction bases not matched to a gene: 10. The CDR3 runs 17 residues. Germline V gene data show CDR1 as SEHNR and CDR2 as FQNEAQ (reference sequence). CDR3 sequence (DNA): TGTGCCAGCAGTAGCACACAACAGGGGCCGAACACCGGGGAGCTGTTTTTT. Amino acids: CASSSTQQGPNTGELFF. Combining the CDR3 with reference TRBV7-9 and TRBJ2-2 gives the whole variable domain DTGVSQNPRHKITKRGQNVTFRCDPISEHNRLYWYRQTLGQGPEFLTYFQNEAQLEKSRLLSDRFSAERPKGSFSTLEIQRTEQGDSAMYLCASSSTQQGPNTGELFFGEGSRLTVL.

This clonotype appeared a few times. The CDR3 reads CSARGGRTPNQPQHF. The CDR3 DNA sequence: TGCAGTGCTAGAGGGGGACGGACTCCGAATCAGCCCCAGCATTTT. V gene TRBV20-1 combines with J gene TRBJ1-5; D possibly corresponds to TRBD1 (5 bases). Trimming removed 1 base at V and 4 bases at J, with 14 bases between. The CDR3 sequence is 15 residues long. Germline values: CDR1 DFQATT, CDR2 SNEGSKA (reference sequence).

This clonotype turned up a few times. The V and J genes are TRBV25-1 and TRBJ2-7, with TRBD1 identical over 7 bases. The trim removed 2 bases at V and 2 bases at J, leaving 6 bases unmatched. Germline V gene data show CDR1 as MGHDK and CDR2 as SYGVNS. The CDR3 contains 15 residues. The CDR3 here is CASSERGPQTYEQYF. In nucleotides, the CDR3 is TGTGCCAGCAGTGAAAGGGGGCCCCAGACCTACGAGCAGTACTTC.

The gene calls are TRBV6-6 and TRBJ1-4; D unclear. Trimming stripped 0 bases from V and 3 bases from J, with 2 bases between. The CDR3 is 13 amino acids. Germline V gene sequence: CDR1 MNHNY, CDR2 SVGAGI (reference sequence). The CDR3 region is CASSYSANEKLFF. The CDR3, as DNA: TGTGCCAGCAGTTACTCGGCTAATGAAAAACTGTTTTTT.

The chain employs TRBV5-1 and TRBJ2-7, with a tentative D call TRBD2 (5 bases). Trimming cost V 0 bases and J 3 bases, with 13 bases left between them. Germline-derived CDR1 and CDR2 are SGHRS and YFSETQ. The CDR3 totals 15 residues. The CDR3 nucleotides read TGCGCCAGCAGCTTGGGGCTAGCAGCCTTCTACGAGCAGTACTTC. This encodes CASSLGLAAFYEQYF.

With respect to this clonotype: This may be a read error: a much more frequent sequence differs by one nucleotide. The genes are TRBV15 and TRBJ2-1; D is undetermined. This CDR3 comprises 17 residues. Trimming left V 0 bases short and J 4 bases short, with 16 bases between. Per germline, CDR1 LNHNV and CDR2 YYDKDF (reference sequence). This CDR3 is CATSREGGTGAYNEQFF. DNA of the CDR3: TGTGCCACCAGCAGAGAAGGCGGTACTGGCGCTTACAATGAGCAGTTCTTC.

In this sample, this clonotype turned up a few times. The chain recombines TRBV29-1 with TRBJ2-5; D gene ambiguous. Trimming cost V 4 bases and J 4 bases, with 19 bases left between them. CDR3 length: 15 amino acids. CDR1 is SQVTM, CDR2 ANQGSEA, per germline. CDR3: CSVVPLLAVAETQYF. In DNA, the CDR3 is TGCAGCGTTGTCCCCCTTTTAGCAGTGGCAGAGACCCAGTACTTC.

A few counts support this clonotype. This CDR3 reads CASSYSQGLAETQYF. The CDR3 DNA follows: TGTGCCAGCAGTTACTCCCAGGGACTAGCGGAGACCCAGTACTTC. The chain joins TRBV6-6 to TRBJ2-5; 10 bases line up with TRBD2. From germline, CDR1 is MNHNY and CDR2 SVGAGI (reference sequence). The CDR3 is 15 residues long. V gave up 0 bases and J gave up 5 bases; unmatched junction bases: 3.